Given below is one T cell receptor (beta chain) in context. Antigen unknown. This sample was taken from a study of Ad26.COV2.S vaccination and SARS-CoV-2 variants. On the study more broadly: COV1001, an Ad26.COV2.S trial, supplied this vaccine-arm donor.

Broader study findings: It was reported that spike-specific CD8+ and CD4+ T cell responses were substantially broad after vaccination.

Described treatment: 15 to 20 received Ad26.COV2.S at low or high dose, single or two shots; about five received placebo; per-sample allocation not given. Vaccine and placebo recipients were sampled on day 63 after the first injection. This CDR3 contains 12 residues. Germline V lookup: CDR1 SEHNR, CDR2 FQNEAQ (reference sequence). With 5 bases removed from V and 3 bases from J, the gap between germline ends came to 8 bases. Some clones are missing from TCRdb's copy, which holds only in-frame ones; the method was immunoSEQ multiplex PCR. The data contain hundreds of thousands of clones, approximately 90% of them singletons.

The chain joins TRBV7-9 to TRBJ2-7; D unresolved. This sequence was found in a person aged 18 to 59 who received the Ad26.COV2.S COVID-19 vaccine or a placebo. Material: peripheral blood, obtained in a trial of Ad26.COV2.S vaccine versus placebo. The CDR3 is CASSPNNYEQYF. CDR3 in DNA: TGTGCCAGCAGCCCGAACAACTACGAGCAGTACTTC.